This is a list of T cell receptor beta chains from one sample in a study of T cells after somatic rescue of genetic block. Assay: immunoSEQ multiplex PCR; the TCRdb copy retains only in-frame clones and omits some. The repertoire holds 110,000 or so clones, with just over 90% as singletons. Sequences were obtained from peripheral blood mononuclear cells (PBMCs). These receptors came from a young woman. Each CDR3 is given without its conserved first and last residue. The order of the fields is V gene, CDR3 protein.

v_gene: TRBV5-1; CDR3aa: ASGPSGEYEQY
v_gene: TRBV7-2; CDR3aa: ASSLILPRLLGVGYT
v_gene: TRBV13; CDR3aa: ASSGQGNGYT
v_gene: TRBV19; CDR3aa: ASSGQAFSGNTIY
v_gene: TRBV19; CDR3aa: ASSVPGRGDYSNQPQH
v_gene: TRBV5-6; CDR3aa: ASSLSTGGEQY
v_gene: TRBV27; CDR3aa: ASSLTSWPPRGEAF
v_gene: TRBV7-2; CDR3aa: ASSFRGGINEQF
v_gene: TRBV5-8; CDR3aa: ASSLLFGTGGPDTQY
v_gene: TRBV7-9; CDR3aa: ASSLTGDEQY